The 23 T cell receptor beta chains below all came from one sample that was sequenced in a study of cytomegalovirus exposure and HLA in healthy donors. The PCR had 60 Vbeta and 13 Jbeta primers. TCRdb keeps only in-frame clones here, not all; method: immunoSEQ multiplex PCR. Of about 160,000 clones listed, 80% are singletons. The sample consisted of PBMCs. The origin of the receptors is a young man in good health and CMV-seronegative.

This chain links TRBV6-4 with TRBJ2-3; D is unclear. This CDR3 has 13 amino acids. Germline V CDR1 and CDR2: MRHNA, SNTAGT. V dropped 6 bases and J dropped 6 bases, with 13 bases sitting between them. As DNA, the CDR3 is TGTGCCAGCAGCGAAGAATTGGAGGATACGCAGTATTTT. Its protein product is CASSEELEDTQYF.

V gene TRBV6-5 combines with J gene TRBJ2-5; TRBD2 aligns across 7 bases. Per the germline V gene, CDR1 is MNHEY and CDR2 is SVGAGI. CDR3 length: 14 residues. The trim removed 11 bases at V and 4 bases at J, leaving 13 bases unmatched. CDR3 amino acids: CAARGVGWGETQYF. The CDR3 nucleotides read TGTGCCGCTCGGGGGGTAGGCTGGGGAGAGACCCAGTACTTC.

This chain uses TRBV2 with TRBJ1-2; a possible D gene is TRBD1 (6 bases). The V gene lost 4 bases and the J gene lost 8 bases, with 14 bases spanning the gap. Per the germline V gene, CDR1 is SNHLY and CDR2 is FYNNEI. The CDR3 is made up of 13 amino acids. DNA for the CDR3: TGTGCCAGCAGTGTCATTGGGGGCCACGGCTACACCTTC. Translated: CASSVIGGHGYTF. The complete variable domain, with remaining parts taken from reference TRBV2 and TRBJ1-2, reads EPEVTQTPSHQVTQMGQEVILRCVPISNHLYFYWYRQILGQKVEFLVSFYNNEISEKSEIFDDQFSVERPDGSNFTLKIRSTKLEDSAMYFCASSVIGGHGYTFGSGTRLTVV.

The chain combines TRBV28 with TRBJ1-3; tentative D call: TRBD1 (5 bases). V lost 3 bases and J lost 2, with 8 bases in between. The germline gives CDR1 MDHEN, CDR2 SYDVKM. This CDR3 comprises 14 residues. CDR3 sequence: CASSFPGTGNTIYF. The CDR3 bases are TGTGCCAGCAGTTTTCCAGGGACTGGAAACACCATATATTTT. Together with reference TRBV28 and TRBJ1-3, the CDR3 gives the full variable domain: DVKVTQSSRYLVKRTGEKVFLECVQDMDHENMFWYRQDPGLGLRLIYFSYDVKMKEKGDIPEGYSVSREKKERFSLILESASTNQTSMYLCASSFPGTGNTIYFGEGSWLTVV.

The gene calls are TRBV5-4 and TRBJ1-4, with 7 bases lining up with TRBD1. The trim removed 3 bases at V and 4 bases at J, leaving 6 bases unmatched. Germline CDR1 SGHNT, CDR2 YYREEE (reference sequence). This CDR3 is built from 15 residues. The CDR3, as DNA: TGTGCCAGCAGCTCTGGGACAGCTTTTAATGAAAAACTGTTTTTT. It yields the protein CASSSGTAFNEKLFF. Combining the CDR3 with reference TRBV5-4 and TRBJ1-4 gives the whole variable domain ETGVTQSPTHLIKTRGQQVTLRCSSQSGHNTVSWYQQALGQGPQFIFQYYREEENGRGNFPPRFSGLQFPNYSSELNVNALELDDSALYLCASSSGTAFNEKLFFGSGTQLSVL.

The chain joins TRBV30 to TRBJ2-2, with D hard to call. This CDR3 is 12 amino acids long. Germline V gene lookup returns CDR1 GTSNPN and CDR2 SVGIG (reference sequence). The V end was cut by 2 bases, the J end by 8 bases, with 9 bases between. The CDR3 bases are TGTGCCTGGAGTTCCTTACAAGGGGAGCTGTTTTTT. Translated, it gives CAWSSLQGELFF.

This CDR3 is CASSLGTVQFYGYTF. CDR3 DNA: TGTGCCAGCAGTTTGGGGACAGTTCAGTTCTATGGCTACACCTTC. This chain joins TRBV28 and TRBJ1-2; 7 bases line up with TRBD1. With V trimmed by 3 bases and J by 4 bases, 8 bases remained unmatched. This CDR3 comprises 15 residues. The germline V gene encodes CDR1 MDHEN and CDR2 SYDVKM.

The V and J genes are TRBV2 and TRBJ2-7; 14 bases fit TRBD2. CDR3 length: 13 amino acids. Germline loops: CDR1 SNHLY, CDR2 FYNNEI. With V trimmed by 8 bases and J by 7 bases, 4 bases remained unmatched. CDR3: CASRLAGGEEQYF. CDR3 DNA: TGTGCCAGCCGACTAGCGGGAGGGGAAGAGCAGTACTTC.

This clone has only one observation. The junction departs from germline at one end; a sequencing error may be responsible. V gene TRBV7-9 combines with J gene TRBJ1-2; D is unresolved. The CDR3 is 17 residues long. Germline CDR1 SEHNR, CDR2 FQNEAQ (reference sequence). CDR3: CSSSPAMVVIPNYGYTF. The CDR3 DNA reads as TGTTCCAGCAGCCCCGCGATGGTGGTGATACCTAACTATGGCTACACCTTC.

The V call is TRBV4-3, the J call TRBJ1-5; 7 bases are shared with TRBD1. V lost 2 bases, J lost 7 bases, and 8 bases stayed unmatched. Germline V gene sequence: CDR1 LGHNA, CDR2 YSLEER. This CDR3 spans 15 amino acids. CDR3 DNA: TGCGCCAGCAGCCAACTCTACAGGGGAGGACAGCCCCAGCATTTT. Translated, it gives CASSQLYRGGQPQHF.

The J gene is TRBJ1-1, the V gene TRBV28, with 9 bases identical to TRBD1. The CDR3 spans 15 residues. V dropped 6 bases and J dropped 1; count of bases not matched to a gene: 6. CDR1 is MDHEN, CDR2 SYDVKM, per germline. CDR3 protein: CASSLTGGRNTEAFF. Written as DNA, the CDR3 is TGTGCCAGCAGCCTGACAGGGGGAAGGAACACTGAAGCTTTCTTT. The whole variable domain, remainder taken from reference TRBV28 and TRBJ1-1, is DVKVTQSSRYLVKRTGEKVFLECVQDMDHENMFWYRQDPGLGLRLIYFSYDVKMKEKGDIPEGYSVSREKKERFSLILESASTNQTSMYLCASSLTGGRNTEAFFGQGTRLTVV.

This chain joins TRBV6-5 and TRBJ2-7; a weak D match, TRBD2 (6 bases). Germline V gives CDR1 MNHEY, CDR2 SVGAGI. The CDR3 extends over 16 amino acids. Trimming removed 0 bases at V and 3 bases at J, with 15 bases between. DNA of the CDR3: TGTGCCAGCAGTTACTCGACTCGCGGGGCCGACTACGAGCAGTACTTC. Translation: CASSYSTRGADYEQYF.

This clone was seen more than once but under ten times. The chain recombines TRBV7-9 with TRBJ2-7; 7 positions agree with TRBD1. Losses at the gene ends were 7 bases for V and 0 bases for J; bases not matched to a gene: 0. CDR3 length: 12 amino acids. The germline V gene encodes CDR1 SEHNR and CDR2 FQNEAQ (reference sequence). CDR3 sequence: CASKGASYEQYF. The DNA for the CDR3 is TGTGCCAGCAAGGGGGCCTCCTACGAGCAGTACTTC.

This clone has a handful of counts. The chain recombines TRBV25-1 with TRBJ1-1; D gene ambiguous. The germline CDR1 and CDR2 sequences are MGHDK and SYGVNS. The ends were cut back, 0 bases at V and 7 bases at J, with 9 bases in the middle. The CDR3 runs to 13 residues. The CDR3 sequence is CASSEYRIGEAFF. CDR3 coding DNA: TGTGCCAGCAGTGAATACAGGATTGGTGAAGCTTTCTTT.

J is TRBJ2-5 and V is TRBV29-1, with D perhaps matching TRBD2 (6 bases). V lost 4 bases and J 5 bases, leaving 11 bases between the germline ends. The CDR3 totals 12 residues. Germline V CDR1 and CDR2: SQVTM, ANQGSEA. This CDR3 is CSVGAGGETQYF. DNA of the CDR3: TGCAGCGTTGGGGCTGGGGGGGAGACCCAGTACTTC. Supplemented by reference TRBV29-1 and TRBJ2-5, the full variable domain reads SAVISQKPSRDICQRGTSLTIQCQVDSQVTMMFWYRQQPGQSLTLIATANQGSEATYESGFVIDKFPISRPNLTFSTLTVSNMSPEDSSIYLCSVGAGGETQYFGPGTRLLVL.

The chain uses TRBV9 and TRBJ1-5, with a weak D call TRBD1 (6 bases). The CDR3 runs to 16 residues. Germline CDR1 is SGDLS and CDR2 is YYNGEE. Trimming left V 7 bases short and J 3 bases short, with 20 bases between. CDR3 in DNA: TGTGCCAGCGCAGAATTTGACAGGTTAGACAATCAGCCCCAGCATTTT. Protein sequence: CASAEFDRLDNQPQHF.

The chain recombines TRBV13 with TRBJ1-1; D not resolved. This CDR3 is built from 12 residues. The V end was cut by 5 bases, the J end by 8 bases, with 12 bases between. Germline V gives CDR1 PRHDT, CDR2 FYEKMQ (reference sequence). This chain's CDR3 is CASSAWLAEAFF. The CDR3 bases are TGTGCCAGCAGCGCATGGTTAGCCGAAGCTTTCTTT.

The chain's CDR3 is CASSADRGQGKTQYF. The CDR3 DNA reads TGCGCCAGCAGCGCGGACAGGGGGCAGGGGAAGACCCAGTACTTC. The rearrangement links TRBV5-1 to TRBJ2-5; 11 nucleotides match TRBD1. The J segment lost 6 bases and the V segment lost 4 bases, leaving 8 bases of the junction unmatched. Looked up from germline, CDR1 is SGHRS and CDR2 is YFSETQ. This CDR3 has 15 amino acids.

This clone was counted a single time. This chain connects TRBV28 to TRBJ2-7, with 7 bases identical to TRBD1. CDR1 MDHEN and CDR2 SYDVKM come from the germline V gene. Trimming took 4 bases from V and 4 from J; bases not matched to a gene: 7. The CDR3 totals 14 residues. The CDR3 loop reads CASSSFWGQYEQYF. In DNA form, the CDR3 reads TGTGCCAGCAGTTCCTTCTGGGGACAGTACGAGCAGTACTTC.

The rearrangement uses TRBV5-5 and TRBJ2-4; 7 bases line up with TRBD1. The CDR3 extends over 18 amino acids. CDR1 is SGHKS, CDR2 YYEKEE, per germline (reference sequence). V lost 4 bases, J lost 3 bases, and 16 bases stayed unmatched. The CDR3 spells CASSGQFRDRVVKNIQYF. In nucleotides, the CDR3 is TGTGCCAGCAGCGGTCAGTTCCGGGACAGAGTTGTCAAAAACATTCAGTACTTC.

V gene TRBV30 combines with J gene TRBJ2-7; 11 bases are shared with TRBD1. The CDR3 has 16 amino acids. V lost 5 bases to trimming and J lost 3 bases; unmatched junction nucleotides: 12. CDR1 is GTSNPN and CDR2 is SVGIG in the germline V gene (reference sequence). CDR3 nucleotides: TGTGCCTGGTCTTTTGCCGGGACAGGGGGTAACTACGAGCAGTACTTC. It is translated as CAWSFAGTGGNYEQYF.

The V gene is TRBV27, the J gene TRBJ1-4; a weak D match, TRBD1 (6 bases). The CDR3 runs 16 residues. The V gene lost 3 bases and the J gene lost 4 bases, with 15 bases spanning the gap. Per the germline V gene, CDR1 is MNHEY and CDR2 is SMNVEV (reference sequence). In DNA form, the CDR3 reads TGTGCCAGCAGTTTCTTGACAGGCGCCTTTAATGAAAAACTGTTTTTT. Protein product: CASSFLTGAFNEKLFF.

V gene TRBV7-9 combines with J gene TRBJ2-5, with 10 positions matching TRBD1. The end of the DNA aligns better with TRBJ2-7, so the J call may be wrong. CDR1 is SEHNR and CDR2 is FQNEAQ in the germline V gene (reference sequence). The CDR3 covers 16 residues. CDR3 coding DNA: TGTGCCAGCAGCTTATCTGGGACAGGGGTATCCTACGAGCAGTACTTC. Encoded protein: CASSLSGTGVSYEQYF.